The 5 T cell receptor beta chains below all came from one sample that was sequenced in a study of T cell responses to AZD1222 COVID-19 vaccine. Sequenced by immunoSEQ multiplex PCR; TCRdb stores in-frame clones only, minus some. The sample includes 150,000 to 200,000 clones, roughly nine tenths of them seen just once. This material consisted of peripheral blood, taken on day 0 of AZD1222 vaccination. The receptors originated from an adult in good health.

V is TRBV10-3 and J is TRBJ2-3, with TRBD2 matching 11 bases. Trimming took 5 bases from V and 6 from J; bases not matched to a gene: 10. Germline V CDR1 and CDR2: ENHRY, SYGVKD. The CDR3 consists of 16 residues. The CDR3 protein is CAISKLLAGEGDTQYF. The DNA of the CDR3 is TGTGCCATCAGTAAGCTACTAGCGGGAGAAGGGGATACGCAGTATTTT.

V and J are TRBV7-3 and TRBJ2-1; D may match TRBD1 or TRBD2 (5 bases each). V lost 1 base, J lost 8 bases, and 18 bases lay in between. Germline V gene lookup returns CDR1 SGHTA and CDR2 FQGTGA. The CDR3 runs to 16 residues. For the CDR3, the DNA is TGTGCCAGCAGCTTAAATCCGGGACCCCTCCCGGATGAGCAGTTCTTC. The encoded protein is CASSLNPGPLPDEQFF. The variable domain in full, completed from reference TRBV7-3 and TRBJ2-1, reads GAGVSQTPSNKVTEKGKYVELRCDPISGHTALYWYRQSLGQGPEFLIYFQGTGAADDSGLPNDRFFAVRPEGSVSTLKIQRTERGDSAVYLCASSLNPGPLPDEQFFGPGTRLTVL.

V gene TRBV24-1 combines with J gene TRBJ2-7, with D possibly called TRBD1 or TRBD2 (5 bases each). The V and J ends lost 4 bases and 1 base respectively, with 13 bases between them. Germline V gene sequence: CDR1 KGHDR, CDR2 SFDVKD. This CDR3 region has 15 residues. The CDR3 coding sequence is TGTGCCACCAGTGACCACGGGACGGCTTCCTACGAGCAGTACTTC. Protein product: CATSDHGTASYEQYF.

J is TRBJ2-7 and V is TRBV21-1. TRBV21-1 is deemed a pseudogene. The CDR3 is 16 residues long. The CDR3 DNA reads as TGTGCCAGCAGCAAATGTCGGCCACCGGGGGCCCACGAGCAGTACTTC. This gives the protein CASSKCRPPGAHEQYF.

The chain has TRBV19 and TRBJ2-7; 10 bases map to TRBD2. CDR3 length: 15 amino acids. Per germline, CDR1 LNHDA and CDR2 SQIVND (reference sequence). V was clipped by 3 bases and J by 1 base; unmatched bases: 3. CDR3 amino acids: CASSMRAGGSYEQYF. CDR3 DNA sequence: TGTGCCAGTAGTATGCGAGCGGGGGGGTCCTACGAGCAGTACTTC. The full variable domain, completed using reference TRBV19 and TRBJ2-7, is DGGITQSPKYLFRKEGQNVTLSCEQNLNHDAMYWYRQDPGQGLRLIYYSQIVNDFQKGDIAEGYSVSREKKESFPLTVTSAQKNPTAFYLCASSMRAGGSYEQYFGPGTRLTVT.